A single sample is the source of the 26 T cell receptor beta chains below, sequenced in a study of regulatory dendritic cells for organ transplantation. Profiled with immunoSEQ multiplex PCR; TCRdb holds only in-frame clones, not every one. The sample has some 29,000 clones; about 75% are singletons. Sequencing used memory CD4+ T cells from blood. The subset was: CD45RO+ memory T cells. The receptors come from a human donor in good health.

The gene calls are TRBV7-2 and TRBJ2-5; no reliable D call. The CDR3 runs to 14 residues. Looked up from germline, CDR1 is SGHTA and CDR2 is FQGNSA. V was cut by 1 base and J by 3 bases, with 9 bases left in between. CDR3 nucleotide sequence: TGTGCCAGCAGCTTAGGAGCGCACGAAGAGACCCAGTACTTC. Its translation: CASSLGAHEETQYF. The complete variable domain, with remaining parts taken from reference TRBV7-2 and TRBJ2-5, reads GAGVSQSPSNKVTEKGKDVELRCDPISGHTALYWYRQSLGQGLEFLIYFQGNSAPDKSGLPSDRFSAERTGGSVSTLTIQRTQQEDSAVYLCASSLGAHEETQYFGPGTRLLVL.

This clone was seen only a few times. CDR3 coding DNA: TGTGCCAGCAGCTTAGATACCAGGGGGAGTCTGAAGCGGTACGAGCAGTACTTC. This encodes CASSLDTRGSLKRYEQYF. This chain joins TRBV7-9 and TRBJ2-7; 7 bases agree with TRBD1. V shed 1 base, J shed 4 bases, and the junction held 16 bases outside the gene matches. The CDR3 has 18 amino acids. From germline, CDR1 is SEHNR and CDR2 FQNEAQ (reference sequence).

The CDR3 here is CASSPTSGGSLRSYEQYF. CDR3 DNA: TGTGCCAGCAGCCCAACTAGCGGGGGGTCCTTAAGGTCCTACGAGCAGTACTTC. The chain recombines TRBV7-2 with TRBJ2-7; 12 bases match TRBD2. Germline CDR1 SGHTA, CDR2 FQGNSA. CDR3 length: 18 amino acids. J lost 1 base, V lost 5 bases, and 12 bases had no gene match.

This clone appeared a single time. The chain links TRBV7-8 to TRBJ2-5, with a tentative D call TRBD1 (6 bases). The germline V gene has CDR1 SGHVS and CDR2 FQNEAQ. Trimming removed 2 bases from V and 3 bases from J, with 13 bases in between. The CDR3 has 15 amino acids. The DNA of the CDR3 is TGTGCCAGCAGCTTAAGTTACAGGGATGAAGAGACCCAGTACTTC. Its protein is CASSLSYRDEETQYF.

The rearrangement uses TRBV7-9 and TRBJ2-5; no definite D call. V was trimmed by 4 bases and J by 5 bases, leaving 5 bases between them. CDR3 length equals 11 residues. From germline, CDR1 is SEHNR and CDR2 FQNEAQ (reference sequence). The CDR3 region is CASSYRETQYF. CDR3 bases: TGTGCCAGCAGCTATCGGGAGACCCAGTACTTC.

The rearrangement joins TRBV29-1 to TRBJ2-6; D is perhaps TRBD1 (6 bases). In germline, CDR1 is SQVTM, CDR2 ANQGSEA. The CDR3 runs 16 residues. V lost 3 bases to trimming and J lost 4 bases, with 16 bases between them. The CDR3 DNA reads as TGCAGCGTTGATACAGGGATCTTTGGCGGGGCCAACGTCCTGACTTTC. Amino acids: CSVDTGIFGGANVLTF.

The rearrangement links TRBV7-2 to TRBJ1-1; D unclear. The V and J ends lost 5 bases and 6 bases respectively, with 13 bases between them. From germline, CDR1 is SGHTA and CDR2 FQGNSA. The CDR3 is 13 amino acids. CDR3 coding DNA: TGTGCCAGCAGCCCCCAAACATGGTCTGAAGCTTTCTTT. Residues: CASSPQTWSEAFF. Looking up the rest from reference TRBV7-2 and TRBJ1-1 gives the full variable domain: GAGVSQSPSNKVTEKGKDVELRCDPISGHTALYWYRQSLGQGLEFLIYFQGNSAPDKSGLPSDRFSAERTGGSVSTLTIQRTQQEDSAVYLCASSPQTWSEAFFGQGTRLTVV.

The chain carries TRBV5-6 and TRBJ1-2; D is ambiguous. This CDR3 comprises 12 residues. Germline V gene data show CDR1 as SGHDT and CDR2 as YYEEEE. V was trimmed by 5 bases and J by 9 bases, leaving 14 bases between them. The CDR3, as DNA: TGTGCCAGCAGTACCACACGGATTCGCTACACCTTC. Protein: CASSTTRIRYTF.

CDR3: CASSQEFSTEQFF. CDR3 nucleotides: TGCGCCAGCAGCCAAGAGTTTAGTACTGAGCAGTTCTTC. The V call is TRBV4-3, the J call TRBJ2-1; D not certain. CDR3 length equals 13 residues. V was pared by 0 bases and J by 9 bases, with 9 bases between. Germline CDR1 is LGHNA and CDR2 is YSLEER.

CDR3 nucleotide sequence: TGTGCCAGCAGCCGAACATCCGAGCAGTACTTC. Its protein product is CASSRTSEQYF. This chain uses TRBV6-6 with TRBJ2-7; unclear D gene. This CDR3 is built from 11 residues. Germline assignment: CDR1 MNHNY and CDR2 SVGAGI (reference sequence). The ends were cut back, 6 bases at V and 6 bases at J, with 9 bases in the middle.

This chain joins TRBV10-2 and TRBJ2-3, with D possibly matching TRBD1 (6 bases). The V and J ends lost 6 bases and 4 bases respectively, with 20 bases between them. The CDR3 runs 16 residues. Germline-derived CDR1 and CDR2 are WSHSY and SAAADI. Here the CDR3 reads CASRDLTGTGADTQYF. CDR3 coding DNA: TGCGCCAGCAGAGACCTTACAGGGACGGGTGCAGATACGCAGTATTTT.

This clone was recorded only once. The rearrangement links TRBV7-8 to TRBJ2-5, with a weak D call TRBD1 (5 bases). This CDR3 region has 13 residues. Germline V gene sequence: CDR1 SGHVS, CDR2 FQNEAQ. V dropped 4 bases and J dropped 2 bases, with 8 bases sitting between them. The CDR3 spells CASSYRFQETQYF. As DNA, the CDR3 is TGTGCCAGCAGCTACAGGTTTCAAGAGACCCAGTACTTC. Looking up the rest from reference TRBV7-8 and TRBJ2-5 gives the full variable domain: GAGVSQSPRYKVAKRGQDVALRCDPISGHVSLFWYQQALGQGPEFLTYFQNEAQLDKSGLPSDRFFAERPEGSVSTLKIQRTQQEDSAVYLCASSYRFQETQYFGPGTRLLVL.

A note on this clone: Distinct nucleotide sequences in the sample also encode this CDR3. This chain joins TRBV2 and TRBJ2-7; 8 bases match TRBD1. The CDR3 is 14 residues long. Unmatched junction bases numbered 3, after V lost 2 bases and J lost 3 bases. CDR1 and CDR2 from the germline V gene are SNHLY and FYNNEI. CDR3 residues: CASSEQGAGYEQYF. The CDR3 bases are TGTGCCAGCAGTGAACAGGGGGCAGGCTACGAGCAGTACTTC.

CDR3 sequence (DNA): TGCGCCAGCAGCTCGGAGGGGTGGAATGAGCAGTTCTTC. It is translated as CASSSEGWNEQFF. The J gene is TRBJ2-1, the V gene TRBV5-1; tentatively, D is TRBD2 (6 bases). This CDR3 spans 13 amino acids. The V end was cut by 3 bases, the J end by 7 bases, with 11 bases between. Germline CDR1 and CDR2: SGHRS and YFSETQ.

The chain is built from TRBV7-9 and TRBJ1-3; the D is unclear. The CDR3 runs 12 residues. CDR1 SEHNR and CDR2 FQNEAQ come from the germline V gene (reference sequence). V gave up 3 bases and J gave up 8 bases, with 8 bases separating them. This CDR3 is CASSFSGDTIYF. The DNA of the CDR3 is TGTGCCAGCAGCTTCTCCGGAGACACCATATATTTT.

The rearrangement joins TRBV7-2 to TRBJ2-7; 11 bases are a match to TRBD1. J was trimmed by 10 bases and V by 3 bases; bases with no gene match: 5. Germline CDR1 and CDR2: SGHTA and FQGNSA. The CDR3 sequence is 13 residues long. The CDR3 sequence is CASSFGQGAVQYF. The CDR3 DNA sequence: TGTGCCAGCAGCTTTGGACAGGGGGCAGTTCAGTACTTC.

The J gene is TRBJ1-2, the V gene TRBV19; D not certain. Trimming pared 8 bases from V and 6 bases from J, leaving 16 bases between. CDR3 length: 13 residues. Germline assignment: CDR1 LNHDA and CDR2 SQIVND (reference sequence). CDR3 sequence: CASSSGRGNGYTF. The CDR3 region has the DNA TGTGCCAGTTCTTCCGGGAGAGGGAATGGCTACACCTTC.

The V call is TRBV15, the J call TRBJ2-5, with 13 bases identical to TRBD2. Losses at the gene ends were 1 base for V and 2 bases for J; bases not matched to a gene: 4. This CDR3 has 17 amino acids. CDR1 is LNHNV, CDR2 YYDKDF, per germline (reference sequence). The CDR3 protein is CATSRGGLAGEQETQYF. For the CDR3, the DNA is TGTGCCACCAGCAGAGGTGGACTAGCGGGGGAGCAAGAGACCCAGTACTTC.

This chain joins TRBV19 and TRBJ1-1; TRBD1 might be the D (6 bases). The CDR3 is made up of 13 amino acids. Trimming stripped 7 bases from V and 10 bases from J, with 19 bases between. CDR1 and CDR2 (germline): LNHDA, SQIVND (reference sequence). CDR3 in DNA: TGTGCCAGTACTACACAGGGAGATCTAGGAGCTTTCTTT. Encoded protein: CASTTQGDLGAFF.

V and J are TRBV2 and TRBJ2-2; 12 bases align to TRBD2. CDR1 SNHLY and CDR2 FYNNEI come from the germline V gene. The trim removed 5 bases at V and 1 base at J, leaving 2 bases unmatched. The CDR3 contains 16 residues. The CDR3 DNA sequence: TGTGCCAGCAGTTCGGGACTAGCGGGGAACACCGGGGAGCTGTTTTTT. Translated, it gives CASSSGLAGNTGELFF.

This clone was found a few times. The chain is built from TRBV18 and TRBJ1-1; D unresolved. Looked up from germline, CDR1 is KGHSH and CDR2 is LQKENI. V lost 2 bases and J 0 bases, leaving 7 bases between the germline ends. This CDR3 is 14 amino acids long. CDR3 region: CASSPAVMNTEAFF. The CDR3 DNA reads TGTGCCAGCTCACCAGCAGTTATGAACACTGAAGCTTTCTTT.

This clone was seen a few times. The chain employs TRBV29-1 and TRBJ2-1; 7 positions agree with TRBD2. V shed 7 bases and J 4 bases; nucleotides not matched to a gene: 10. The CDR3 spans 14 residues. CDR1 is SQVTM, CDR2 ANQGSEA, per germline. DNA of the CDR3: TGCAGCGCCTCAGGGCGGGAGCCATACAATGAGCAGTTCTTC. Protein: CSASGREPYNEQFF.

In its sample, this clone was seen once. V usage is TRBV6-1 and J usage is TRBJ2-7; D perhaps matches TRBD1 (7 bases). CDR3 length: 13 residues. V dropped 8 bases and J dropped 0 bases, with 11 bases sitting between them. The germline gives CDR1 MNHNS, CDR2 SASEGT. CDR3 loop: CASPRDSSYEQYF. The CDR3 DNA is TGTGCCAGCCCGCGGGACAGCTCCTACGAGCAGTACTTC.

CDR3 in DNA: TGTGCCAGCAGCGCAACACTTTGGGCTAGCGGGGCAGATACGCAGTATTTT. Translated: CASSATLWASGADTQYF. The chain carries TRBV7-2 and TRBJ2-3, with 9 bases aligning to TRBD2. The CDR3 runs to 17 residues. Trimming at V came to 5 bases and at J to 4 bases, leaving 13 bases not matched to a gene. Germline CDR1 and CDR2: SGHTA and FQGNSA.

The gene calls are TRBV19 and TRBJ1-3; the D is unclear. Germline assignment: CDR1 LNHDA and CDR2 SQIVND (reference sequence). V lost 3 bases and J 4 bases, leaving 7 bases between the germline ends. This CDR3 comprises 13 residues. CDR3 amino acids: CASSIYRGNTIYF. CDR3 nucleotides: TGTGCCAGTAGTATTTATCGAGGAAACACCATATATTTT.

The V gene is TRBV6-1, the J gene TRBJ2-4; D gene ambiguous. The V gene lost 5 bases and the J gene lost 0 bases, with 5 bases spanning the gap. The germline CDR1 and CDR2 sequences are MNHNS and SASEGT. CDR3 size: 13 residues. DNA for the CDR3: TGTGCCAGCAGTACAGAAGCCAAAAACATTCAGTACTTC. It codes for CASSTEAKNIQYF.